The 5 T cell receptor beta chains reported below all come from one sample, sequenced in a study of PD-L1 blockade in urothelial cancer (dated by TCRdb to the late 2010s). The time point label corresponds to: pretreatment peripheral blood. Library preparation used the immunoSEQ multiplex PCR assay. Drawn from immuneACCESS, this table holds only the in-frame rearrangements with V and J called that TCRdb kept. Clones are partly lost; checked studies trace under half to an unresolved V gene and leave the rest unexplained. The sample table lists some 45,000 clones, 65% to 85% of them with a count of one. 16% of the sample comes from the top ten. The material sequenced was PBMCs, taken around atezolizumab (anti-PD-L1) treatment. The receptors come from a man between 60 and 70 years old with urothelial cancer.

The chain has TRBV19 and TRBJ2-7; the match to TRBD1 covers 8 bases. Germline CDR1 reads LNHDA; CDR2 reads SQIVND (reference sequence). Trimming took 3 bases from V and 3 from J; bases not matched to a gene: 7. The CDR3 is 15 amino acids. CDR3 loop: CASSMGQGAGYEQYF. The CDR3 DNA sequence: TGTGCCAGTAGTATGGGGCAGGGGGCCGGCTACGAGCAGTACTTC.

This chain joins TRBV7-2 and TRBJ1-1; 10 bases line up with TRBD1. The J segment lost 0 bases and the V segment lost 0 bases, leaving 1 base of the junction unmatched. The length of the CDR3 is 16 residues. Per the germline V gene, CDR1 is SGHTA and CDR2 is FQGNSA. DNA for the CDR3: TGTGCCAGCAGCTTAGCCGGACAGGGGGTGAACACTGAAGCTTTCTTT. Translation gives CASSLAGQGVNTEAFF.

The chain links TRBV28 to TRBJ1-5, with 8 bases fitting TRBD1. The CDR3 consists of 13 residues. The junction had 1 base not matched to a gene; V was cut back by 2 bases and J by 7 bases. Germline V gene lookup returns CDR1 MDHEN and CDR2 SYDVKM. The CDR3 DNA follows: TGTGCCAGCAGTTTAGGACAGGGCCAGCCCCAGCATTTT. Translation: CASSLGQGQPQHF.

The chain recombines TRBV27 with TRBJ2-7; TRBD1 matches 7 bases. This CDR3 region has 15 residues. V gave up 3 bases and J gave up 0 bases; unmatched junction bases: 5. Germline lookup yields CDR1 MNHEY and CDR2 SMNVEV (reference sequence). The CDR3 coding sequence is TGTGCCAGCAGTTTTCTGGGACAGACCTCCTACGAGCAGTACTTC. Translated: CASSFLGQTSYEQYF.

This sequence joins TRBV6-9 and TRBJ2-6, with D perhaps matching TRBD1 (6 bases). CDR1 is MNHGY and CDR2 is SVAAGI in the germline V gene. The CDR3 consists of 17 residues. The germline V and J ends were trimmed by 5 bases and 5 bases, with 19 bases remaining between them. CDR3 amino acids: CASSGQQRQSRANVLTF. Written as DNA, the CDR3 is TGTGCCAGCAGTGGACAGCAACGACAAAGTCGGGCCAACGTCCTGACTTTC.